Shown below are 31 T cell receptor beta chains from a single sample sequenced in a study of control samples from healthy donors and cancer patients (dated by TCRdb to about 2020). The library came from the immunoSEQ multiplex PCR assay. TCRdb took this table from immuneACCESS and kept in-frame rearrangements with V and J called. Such tables lack part of the clones; where checked against another copy, unresolved V genes explain under half of the gap, and the rest is unexplained. The sample profile shows 180,000 or so clones; 93% of them were found once. The top ten constitute roughly 4% of the sample. The sequenced material came from blood. These receptors originate from a woman aged 60 to 75 in good health.

V usage is TRBV4-1 and J usage is TRBJ1-2; D remains unclear. The CDR3 covers 14 residues. Germline V gives CDR1 MGHRA, CDR2 YSYEKL. The V end was cut by 1 base, the J end by 4 bases, with 10 bases between. The CDR3 DNA reads as TGCGCCAGCAGCCAAGGCGACAACCCCTATGGCTACACCTTC. This encodes CASSQGDNPYGYTF.

V and J are TRBV7-3 and TRBJ1-1, with 9 bases aligning to TRBD1. This CDR3 has 16 residues. V lost 2 bases and J lost 4; bases outside the gene matches: 8. The germline gives CDR1 SGHTA, CDR2 FQGTGA. The CDR3 sequence: CASSLGGTGLSTEAFF. The CDR3 DNA sequence: TGTGCCAGCAGCTTAGGAGGGACAGGGTTGAGCACTGAAGCTTTCTTT.

The genes are TRBV4-1 and TRBJ1-1; TRBD1 agrees at 7 bases. The germline CDR1 and CDR2 sequences are MGHRA and YSYEKL. V trimming: 5 bases; J trimming: 2 bases; junction bases outside the gene matches: 11. There are 16 residues in the CDR3. CDR3 protein: CASSKITGVPNTEAFF. CDR3 coding DNA: TGCGCCAGCAGCAAAATCACAGGGGTTCCAAACACTGAAGCTTTCTTT.

The V and J genes are TRBV29-1 and TRBJ2-4; 14 positions agree with TRBD2. J was trimmed by 1 base and V by 4 bases; bases with no gene match: 6. The CDR3 has 17 residues. From germline, CDR1 is SQVTM and CDR2 ANQGSEA. Here the CDR3 DNA reads TGCAGCGTTGTCAGGACTAGCGGGGGGTTTGCCAAAAACATTCAGTACTTC. Translation gives CSVVRTSGGFAKNIQYF.

The CDR3 region is CASSGGGASTDTQYF. The CDR3 coding sequence is TGTGCCAGCAGTGGCGGGGGGGCTAGCACAGATACGCAGTATTTT. V gene TRBV2 combines with J gene TRBJ2-3, with 9 nucleotides matching TRBD2. The CDR3 contains 15 residues. Trimming cost V 4 bases and J 0 bases; bases outside gene matches: 2. CDR1 and CDR2 from the germline V gene are SNHLY and FYNNEI. Drawing the rest from reference TRBV2 and TRBJ2-3, the complete variable domain is EPEVTQTPSHQVTQMGQEVILRCVPISNHLYFYWYRQILGQKVEFLVSFYNNEISEKSEIFDDQFSVERPDGSNFTLKIRSTKLEDSAMYFCASSGGGASTDTQYFGPGTRLTVL.

The rearrangement links TRBV30 to TRBJ2-3; 11 bases fit TRBD2. The CDR3 contains 18 residues. Germline V gene data show CDR1 as GTSNPN and CDR2 as SVGIG (reference sequence). V was pared by 4 bases and J by 0 bases, with 12 bases of the junction left unmatched. CDR3 in DNA: TGTGCCTGGATCTCGACTAGCGGGGAGACTTCTAGCACAGATACGCAGTATTTT. Protein sequence: CAWISTSGETSSTDTQYF.

With regard to this clone: Other nucleotide sequences from this sample produce the same CDR3. The V gene is TRBV9, the J gene TRBJ2-1; TRBD1 matches 8 bases. The length of the CDR3 is 15 residues. V was pared by 2 bases and J by 0 bases, with 1 base of the junction left unmatched. CDR1 is SGDLS, CDR2 YYNGEE, per germline. DNA of the CDR3: TGTGCCAGCAGCGTCGGACAGGGCTCCTACAATGAGCAGTTCTTC. Its protein is CASSVGQGSYNEQFF. The complete variable domain, with remaining parts taken from reference TRBV9 and TRBJ2-1, reads DSGVTQTPKHLITATGQRVTLRCSPRSGDLSVYWYQQSLDQGLQFLIQYYNGEERAKGNILERFSAQQFPDLHSELNLSSLELGDSALYFCASSVGQGSYNEQFFGPGTRLTVL.

This clone was counted a few times. The V gene is TRBV6-2 or TRBV6-3, the J gene TRBJ1-5; possibly TRBD1 for D (5 bases). This CDR3 has 13 residues. The germline V gene has CDR1 MNHEY and CDR2 SVGEGT. V was clipped by 5 bases and J by 5 bases, with 10 bases between them. The CDR3 DNA reads TGTGCCAGCAGTAGAATAGGGGATCAGCCCCAGCATTTT. Protein sequence: CASSRIGDQPQHF.

The CDR3 loop reads CASSESGGLNTEAFF. CDR3 in DNA: TGTGCCAGCAGTGAATCTGGCGGATTGAACACTGAAGCTTTCTTT. The chain carries TRBV25-1 and TRBJ1-1; D ambiguous. The CDR3 is 15 residues long. Trimming removed 1 base at V and 0 bases at J, with 9 bases between. Germline loops: CDR1 MGHDK, CDR2 SYGVNS.

The chain links TRBV7-8 to TRBJ1-1, with D possibly TRBD1 on 6 matching bases. The germline gives CDR1 SGHVS, CDR2 FQNEAQ. This CDR3 region has 15 residues. The V and J ends lost 0 bases and 4 bases respectively, with 12 bases between them. CDR3 DNA sequence: TGTGCCAGCAGCTTAGCGCAGGGGCTGGGCACTGAAGCTTTCTTT. This codes for CASSLAQGLGTEAFF.

This clone has just one count. The chain links TRBV19 to TRBJ2-7; D is tentatively TRBD1 or TRBD2 (5 bases each). In germline, CDR1 is LNHDA, CDR2 SQIVND (reference sequence). The CDR3 sequence is 15 residues long. V lost 5 bases and J 6 bases, leaving 20 bases between the germline ends. CDR3 nucleotides: TGTGCCAGTAGTTATATTTGGGGACCGGGTCTCGAGCAGTACTTC. Translated: CASSYIWGPGLEQYF.

Comments on this clone: Within the sample, other DNA sequences also encode this same CDR3. The chain joins TRBV7-9 to TRBJ1-1; 7 nucleotides line up with TRBD1. J was trimmed by 1 base and V by 5 bases; bases with no gene match: 4. CDR3 size: 14 residues. Germline V CDR1 and CDR2: SEHNR, FQNEAQ (reference sequence). The CDR3 region is CASSSRDRNTEAFF. The CDR3 DNA sequence: TGTGCCAGCAGCAGCCGGGACAGGAACACTGAAGCTTTCTTT.

V gene TRBV5-1 combines with J gene TRBJ1-6; 10 nucleotides line up with TRBD1. V lost 0 bases, J lost 3 bases, and 0 bases stayed unmatched. The CDR3 covers 16 residues. Germline assignment: CDR1 SGHRS and CDR2 YFSETQ. The CDR3 spells CASSLGDRGYNSPLHF. CDR3 nucleotide sequence: TGCGCCAGCAGCTTGGGGGACAGGGGCTATAATTCACCCCTCCACTTT. Supplemented by reference TRBV5-1 and TRBJ1-6, the full variable domain reads KAGVTQTPRYLIKTRGQQVTLSCSPISGHRSVSWYQQTPGQGLQFLFEYFSETQRNKGNFPGRFSGRQFSNSRSEMNVSTLELGDSALYLCASSLGDRGYNSPLHFGNGTRLTVT.

The chain carries TRBV2 and TRBJ2-2; D is possibly TRBD1 or TRBD2 (7 bases each). This CDR3 has 16 residues. Germline V gene sequence: CDR1 SNHLY, CDR2 FYNNEI. Trimming removed 7 bases at V and 2 bases at J, with 17 bases between. The CDR3 is CASTPRGGGNTGELFF. The DNA of the CDR3 is TGTGCCAGCACTCCTCGGGGAGGGGGCAACACCGGGGAGCTGTTTTTT. The variable domain in full, with the rest retrieved from reference TRBV2 and TRBJ2-2, is EPEVTQTPSHQVTQMGQEVILRCVPISNHLYFYWYRQILGQKVEFLVSFYNNEISEKSEIFDDQFSVERPDGSNFTLKIRSTKLEDSAMYFCASTPRGGGNTGELFFGEGSRLTVL.

This chain connects TRBV5-1 to TRBJ1-2; D not resolved. V gave up 0 bases and J gave up 0 bases, with 9 bases separating them. Germline V gene lookup returns CDR1 SGHRS and CDR2 YFSETQ. This CDR3 spans 15 amino acids. CDR3 DNA: TGCGCCAGCAGCTTGGCGTCAGGTTCTAACTATGGCTACACCTTC. Translation gives CASSLASGSNYGYTF.

The chain employs TRBV5-1 and TRBJ1-6; the D gene is possibly TRBD1 (6 bases). Germline loops: CDR1 SGHRS, CDR2 YFSETQ. Trimming removed 4 bases from V and 6 bases from J, with 14 bases in between. This CDR3 contains 15 residues. The CDR3 DNA follows: TGCGCCAGCAGCCTTTCAGGGGATCTTAATTCACCCCTCCACTTT. Translating it yields CASSLSGDLNSPLHF. Filled out from reference TRBV5-1 and TRBJ1-6, the complete variable domain reads KAGVTQTPRYLIKTRGQQVTLSCSPISGHRSVSWYQQTPGQGLQFLFEYFSETQRNKGNFPGRFSGRQFSNSRSEMNVSTLELGDSALYLCASSLSGDLNSPLHFGNGTRLTVT.

This clone was detected only a few times. This chain joins TRBV20-1 and TRBJ2-1, with TRBD2 matching 14 bases. Germline V gives CDR1 DFQATT, CDR2 SNEGSKA (reference sequence). V lost 3 bases, J lost 0 bases, and 7 bases stayed unmatched. The CDR3 consists of 18 residues. The CDR3 DNA reads TGCAGTGCTAGTGGACTAGCGGGGGGCCAGAGCTCCTACAATGAGCAGTTCTTC. It codes for CSASGLAGGQSSYNEQFF.

This chain uses TRBV7-3 with TRBJ1-1; maybe TRBD1 (6 bases). The CDR3 runs 16 residues. CDR1 and CDR2 from the germline V gene are SGHTA and FQGTGA. Deletions cut 1 base from V and 7 bases from J, with 19 bases between. The CDR3 reads CASSLNTRGLFGEAFF. Written as DNA, the CDR3 is TGTGCCAGCAGCTTAAATACCAGGGGCCTGTTTGGTGAAGCTTTCTTT.

The chain combines TRBV4-3 with TRBJ2-1; D may correspond to TRBD1 or TRBD2 (5 bases each). The CDR3 runs to 18 residues. Germline V gene sequence: CDR1 LGHNA, CDR2 YSLEER. Between the trimmed V and J ends, which lost 0 bases and 0 bases, there was a span of 15 bases. The CDR3 loop is CASSQDLGAIGSYNEQFF. The DNA of the CDR3 is TGCGCCAGCAGCCAAGATCTCGGGGCAATTGGCTCCTACAATGAGCAGTTCTTC.

The J gene is TRBJ1-5, the V gene TRBV5-8, with D unresolved. The V end was cut by 4 bases, the J end by 5 bases, with 19 bases between. This CDR3 region has 16 residues. The germline V gene encodes CDR1 SGHTS and CDR2 YDEGEE. The CDR3 DNA follows: TGTGCCAGCAGCCCCGTAAGGATAGGTGGGTATCAGCCCCAGCATTTT. This codes for CASSPVRIGGYQPQHF.

The gene calls are TRBV18 and TRBJ1-1, with 7 bases lining up with TRBD1. Germline trimming cut 5 bases from V and 3 bases from J; bases unmatched to any gene: 6. Germline V gene data show CDR1 as KGHSH and CDR2 as LQKENI. The CDR3 consists of 14 residues. For the CDR3, the DNA is TGTGCCAGCTCAGGACAGGCCAGGGACACTGAAGCTTTCTTT. This encodes CASSGQARDTEAFF.

This rearrangement joins TRBV19 to TRBJ1-5; the D gene is possibly TRBD1 (6 bases). Germline lookup yields CDR1 LNHDA and CDR2 SQIVND (reference sequence). This CDR3 region has 15 residues. With 4 bases removed from V and 3 bases from J, the gap between germline ends came to 13 bases. CDR3 coding DNA: TGTGCCAGTAGTAATTGGGGGCGCGTCAATCAGCCCCAGCATTTT. This codes for CASSNWGRVNQPQHF.

This chain uses TRBV7-6 with TRBJ2-5; 8 bases are a match to TRBD2. V lost 1 base and J lost 5; bases outside the gene matches: 6. The CDR3 is made up of 15 amino acids. Germline CDR1 reads SGHVS; CDR2 reads FNYEAQ. Written as DNA, the CDR3 is TGTGCCAGCAGCTTAGAGATCGGGAGGGGTGAGACCCAGTACTTC. Translation gives CASSLEIGRGETQYF. Complete variable domain (other parts from reference TRBV7-6 and TRBJ2-5): GAGVSQSPRYKVTKRGQDVALRCDPISGHVSLYWYRQALGQGPEFLTYFNYEAQQDKSGLPNDRFSAERPEGSISTLTIQRTEQRDSAMYRCASSLEIGRGETQYFGPGTRLLVL.

This clone appeared once. This chain joins TRBV11-2 and TRBJ2-2, with 8 bases that match TRBD1. The CDR3 is 16 residues long. The V and J ends lost 5 bases and 3 bases, in that order; junction bases with no gene match: 8. Germline lookup yields CDR1 SGHAT and CDR2 FQNNGV. The CDR3 region has the DNA TGTGCCAGCAGCCAGGACCGGGACAGGTACACCGGGGAGCTGTTTTTT. Translating it yields CASSQDRDRYTGELFF. The variable domain in full, completed from reference TRBV11-2 and TRBJ2-2, reads EAGVAQSPRYKIIEKRQSVAFWCNPISGHATLYWYQQILGQGPKLLIQFQNNGVVDDSQLPKDRFSAERLKGVDSTLKIQPAKLEDSAVYLCASSQDRDRYTGELFFGEGSRLTVL.

This clone turned up a few times. This chain connects TRBV6-5 to TRBJ2-7; D may be TRBD2 (6 bases). This CDR3 region has 14 residues. V was cut by 7 bases and J by 7 bases, with 20 bases left in between. Germline loops: CDR1 MNHEY, CDR2 SVGAGI. This chain's CDR3 is CASTLTGTSGEQYF. CDR3 sequence (DNA): TGTGCCAGCACCCTAACCGGGACTTCAGGGGAGCAGTACTTC.

This clone was counted only a few times. The rearrangement links TRBV19 to TRBJ1-2; TRBD1 aligns across 7 bases. Losses at the gene ends were 8 bases for V and 4 bases for J; bases not matched to a gene: 10. Germline V gene sequence: CDR1 LNHDA, CDR2 SQIVND (reference sequence). This CDR3 contains 14 residues. CDR3 coding DNA: TGTGCCAGTGCGGCCGGCAGGGGGTTCTATGGCTACACCTTC. Its translation is CASAAGRGFYGYTF.

The rearrangement joins TRBV18 to TRBJ2-3; D unresolved. There are 13 residues in the CDR3. Per the germline V gene, CDR1 is KGHSH and CDR2 is LQKENI. The ends were cut back, 2 bases at V and 0 bases at J, with 3 bases in the middle. CDR3 residues: CASSPVSTDTQYF. The CDR3 DNA reads as TGTGCCAGCTCACCAGTCAGCACAGATACGCAGTATTTT.

The chain combines TRBV18 with TRBJ1-4; D uncertain. The CDR3 extends over 15 amino acids. Germline V gene sequence: CDR1 KGHSH, CDR2 LQKENI. The V gene lost 3 bases and the J gene lost 0 bases, with 8 bases spanning the gap. The CDR3 here is CASSPRTATNEKLFF. The CDR3, as DNA: TGTGCCAGCTCACCGCGGACTGCAACTAATGAAAAACTGTTTTTT.

The V call is TRBV19, the J call TRBJ2-1; D remains ambiguous. The CDR3 spans 18 residues. Trimming took off 3 bases at V and 1 base at J, with 19 bases between the two ends. Germline V gene sequence: CDR1 LNHDA, CDR2 SQIVND (reference sequence). CDR3 nucleotides: TGTGCCAGTAGTATGCGACACGCCGAATGGGGATCCTACAATGAGCAGTTCTTC. It is translated as CASSMRHAEWGSYNEQFF. The full variable domain, with the rest looked up from reference TRBV19 and TRBJ2-1, is DGGITQSPKYLFRKEGQNVTLSCEQNLNHDAMYWYRQDPGQGLRLIYYSQIVNDFQKGDIAEGYSVSREKKESFPLTVTSAQKNPTAFYLCASSMRHAEWGSYNEQFFGPGTRLTVL.

This sequence joins TRBV6-2 or TRBV6-3 and TRBJ2-3, with a possible D match to TRBD1 (7 bases). There are 15 residues in the CDR3. Trimming removed 2 bases at V and 4 bases at J, with 13 bases between. Germline-derived CDR1 and CDR2 are MNHEY and SVGEGT. The DNA of the CDR3 is TGTGCCAGCAGTTACGGAGGGGGCAGCCCAGATACGCAGTATTTT. Translation gives CASSYGGGSPDTQYF.

This clone appeared once. The chain joins TRBV19 to TRBJ1-6, with TRBD1 matching 7 bases. This CDR3 has 12 amino acids. Germline V gene sequence: CDR1 LNHDA, CDR2 SQIVND (reference sequence). The ends lost 3 bases at V and 17 bases at J; junction bases unmatched: 7. The CDR3 protein is CASSIDRVNIHF. The CDR3 DNA reads as TGTGCCAGTAGTATCGACAGGGTAAACATCCACTTT. Based on the CDR3 plus reference TRBV19 and TRBJ1-6, the full variable domain is DGGITQSPKYLFRKEGQNVTLSCEQNLNHDAMYWYRQDPGQGLRLIYYSQIVNDFQKGDIAEGYSVSREKKESFPLTVTSAQKNPTAFYLCASSIDRVNIHFGNGTRLTVT.